This T cell receptor beta chain was observed in a study of T cells after yellow fever vaccination. A single record per CDR3 protein comes from TCRdb applying MiXCR to the 5' RACE reads. The sample shows hundreds of thousands of distinct CDR3 sequences, over 4% of them seen only once. This clonotype appeared a few times. V was cut by 0 bases and J by 4 bases, with 9 bases left in between. CDR3 length equals 14 residues. Germline loops: CDR1 MNHEY, CDR2 SMNVEV (reference sequence). Sequencing used PBMCs, obtained 5 days after the yellow fever booster vaccination. The genes are TRBV27 and TRBJ1-2; a possible D gene is TRBD1 (6 bases). The clonotype was recovered from a man between 18 and 35 years old who received the YFV17D yellow fever vaccine. In DNA form, the CDR3 reads TGTGCCAGCAGTTTATCGGGGGCGTTCTATGGCTACACCTTC. Translating it yields CASSLSGAFYGYTF.